The clone carrying this TCR beta chain was seen more than once but under ten times. The antigen is not known. Construction of TCR beta libraries was performed using quantitative 5'-RACE with molecular barcodes. TCRdb reprocessed the 5' RACE reads with MiXCR, giving one entry per CDR3 protein. Of approximately 35,000 distinct CDR3 sequences detected, roughly an eighth appear once; the ten largest clones hold roughly 30%. The data belong to a study of CD8 T cells in ankylosing spondylitis. Study-wide results and limits: The authors found the disease-linked clones to be CD8+ and relatively rare in peripheral blood. The authors reported significant enrichment of disease-linked clones in matched ankylosing spondylitis synovial fluid. What seemed typical of ankylosing spondylitis blood was a TCR beta motif built from roughly 8 highly homologous variants.

CDR1 and CDR2 from the germline V gene are LGHDT and YNNKEL (reference sequence). The V end was cut by 1 base, the J end by 3 bases, with 7 bases between. The CDR3 runs 13 residues. The TCR originated in a male donor with ankylosing spondylitis. The chain couples TRBV3-1 to TRBJ2-7; tentatively, D is TRBD1 (6 bases). Sequencing was done on a sample of synovial fluid, either unsorted or a sorted T cell fraction (not recorded which). Written as DNA, the CDR3 is TGTGCCAGCAGCCAAGTGGACAGCTACGAGCAGTACTTC. This sequence encodes CASSQVDSYEQYF.